This is a list of T cell receptor beta chains from one sample in a study of monozygotic twins with cystic fibrosis. Profiled with immunoSEQ multiplex PCR; TCRdb holds only in-frame clones, not every one. The table lists just under 20,000 clones, 91% of them singletons, with around 1.5% in the top ten. The sequencing sample was made of blood. These receptors were collected from a girl aged 2 to 9 with cystic fibrosis. Each CDR3 is given with its conserved first and last residue. A D gene is named only where the DNA matches it firmly. The size of a clone is reported for some rows only, either as once, few or many, or as a class for expanded clones.

V gene	J gene	D gene	clone size	CDR3 protein	CDR3 DNA
TRBV6-6	TRBJ2-7	NA	NA	CATREGVAYEQYF	TGTGCCACCAGAGAGGGTGTAGCCTACGAGCAGTACTTC
TRBV27	TRBJ2-7	NA	once	CASSQTVTYEQYF	TGTGCCAGCAGTCAGACCGTTACCTACGAGCAGTACTTC
TRBV4-2	TRBJ2-1	NA	once	CASSQEAGSSYNEQFF	TGTGCCAGCAGCCAAGAGGCAGGAAGCTCCTACAATGAGCAGTTCTTC
TRBV6-5	TRBJ2-6	NA	NA	CASRQAGANVLTF	TGTGCCAGCAGGCAAGCCGGGGCCAACGTCCTGACTTTC
TRBV7-9	TRBJ1-3	NA	NA	CASRPPGDFSGNTIYF	TGTGCCAGCAGGCCGCCAGGGGATTTCTCTGGAAACACCATATATTTT
TRBV29-1	TRBJ1-1	NA	NA	CSVEDWRGFNTEAFF	TGCAGCGTTGAAGATTGGCGGGGCTTTAACACTGAAGCTTTCTTT
TRBV6-1	TRBJ2-5	TRBD2	NA	CASRDSGRRETQYF	TGTGCCAGCAGGGATAGCGGGAGGCGTGAGACCCAGTACTTC
TRBV4-1	TRBJ2-3	NA	NA	CASSQVRGSTDTQYF	TGCGCCAGCAGCCAAGTTCGAGGGAGCACAGATACGCAGTATTTT
TRBV19	TRBJ1-1	NA	NA	CASGQGTEAFF	TGTGCCAGTGGTCAGGGGACTGAAGCTTTCTTT
TRBV2	TRBJ1-4	NA	NA	CASSGTQGNEKLFF	TGTGCCAGCAGTGGGACCCAGGGTAATGAAAAACTGTTTTTT
TRBV30	TRBJ1-2	NA	NA	CAWSGGTDGYTF	TGTGCCTGGAGTGGGGGGACGGATGGCTACACCTTC
TRBV5-1	TRBJ2-2	NA	NA	CASSWDSTGTGELFF	TGCGCCAGCAGCTGGGACTCTACGGGCACCGGGGAGCTGTTTTTT
TRBV5-5	TRBJ1-2	NA	NA	CASSLATASYGYTF	TGTGCCAGCAGCTTAGCAACAGCCTCCTATGGCTACACCTTC
TRBV4-1	TRBJ2-7	TRBD2	NA	CASSQTGTSGRSYEQYF	TGCGCCAGCAGCCAGACGGGGACTAGCGGGAGGTCCTACGAGCAGTACTTC
TRBV9	TRBJ2-7	TRBD2	NA	CASSATSGGQYEQYF	TGTGCCAGCAGCGCGACTAGCGGGGGGCAGTACGAGCAGTACTTC
TRBV30	TRBJ1-1	NA	NA	CAWSVLTPNTEAFF	TGTGCCTGGAGTGTACTAACCCCAAACACTGAAGCTTTCTTT
TRBV5-6	TRBJ2-1	NA	NA	CASSPRGLGYNEQFF	TGTGCCAGCAGCCCTCGAGGCCTCGGGTACAATGAGCAGTTCTTC
TRBV29-1	TRBJ2-1	NA	NA	CSVGGPGDRAEQFF	TGCAGCGTTGGGGGGCCGGGAGATCGTGCTGAGCAGTTCTTC
TRBV6-6	TRBJ1-2	TRBD1	NA	CASTQGGGSYGYTF	TGTGCCAGCACTCAGGGGGGTGGGAGCTATGGCTACACCTTC
TRBV12-2	TRBJ2-7	NA	NA	CASRPGDRRGMSYEQYF	TGTGCAAGTCGTCCCGGCGACCGGCGGGGGATGTCCTACGAGCAGTACTTC
TRBV7-7	TRBJ2-1	TRBD2	few	CASSLGRGLAGVGEQFF	TGTGCCAGCAGCTTAGGGCGGGGACTAGCGGGAGTGGGTGAGCAGTTCTTC
TRBV4-3	TRBJ2-7	TRBD2	once	CASSQDPAGTRAHEQYF	TGCGCCAGCAGCCAAGATCCCGCCGGGACTAGAGCCCACGAGCAGTACTTC